The rows below give T cell receptor beta chains drawn from one sample of a study of blood T cells in healthy people across ages. TCRdb reprocessed the 5' RACE reads via MiXCR and lists one record per CDR3 protein. The table shows some 1.7 million distinct CDR3 sequences, with under 30% occurring only once. The sequencing input was blood. These receptors were collected from a woman younger than 45 in good health. Each CDR3 is given with its conserved first and last residue. The D gene is left open where the match is weak. For some rows the clone size is stated as once, few or many, or as a class when expanded; others skip it.

TRBV28	-	TRBJ2-6	-	TGTGCCAGCATTAAGGGCGGGCCCTCCGGGGCCAACGTCCTGACTTTC	CASIKGGPSGANVLTF
TRBV11-2	-	TRBJ1-4	TRBD1	TGTGCCAGCAGCGCCCTGGACAGGGCGAGTGAAAAACTGTTTTTT	CASSALDRASEKLFF
TRBV3-1	-	TRBJ2-7	TRBD1	TGTGCCAGCAGCCAAGCCTACAGGGGATCCTACGAGCAGTACTTC	CASSQAYRGSYEQYF
TRBV7-2	many	TRBJ2-7	-	TGTGCCAGCAGCTTAGTGGCGGGGGCCTACTACGAGCAGTACTTC	CASSLVAGAYYEQYF
TRBV2	-	TRBJ1-2	-	TGTGCCAGCAGGGATGACAGCGTCTCTAACTATGGCTACACCTTC	CASRDDSVSNYGYTF
TRBV20-1	-	TRBJ1-2	-	TGCAGTGCTAGAACCCACCTTAAGGGCGGCTACACCTTC	CSARTHLKGGYTF
TRBV20-1	-	TRBJ2-3	TRBD1	TGCAGTGCTGAGGACAGGGAACTCACAGACACGCAGTATTTT	CSAEDRELTDTQYF
TRBV12-3/TRBV12-4	many	TRBJ2-6	-	TGTGCCAGCAGTCCCATTTCTGGGGCCAACGTCCTGACTTTC	CASSPISGANVLTF
TRBV7-2	-	TRBJ2-1	TRBD2	TGTGCCAGCAGCCCCCCAGCGTCTAGCGGGGGACGTGGGTCCTACAATGAGCAGTTCTTC	CASSPPASSGGRGSYNEQFF
TRBV6-2/TRBV6-3	-	TRBJ2-7	TRBD2	TGTGCCACCTCACGGACTAGCGACTACGAGCAGTACTTC	CATSRTSDYEQYF
TRBV3-1	few	TRBJ2-7	-	TGTGCCAGCAGCCAGACCCCGGGACAAGCTTACTCCTACGAGCAGTACTTC	CASSQTPGQAYSYEQYF
TRBV5-4	once	TRBJ2-5	-	TGTGCCAGCAGCCCCAGAAACCAAGACCAAGAGACCCAGTACTTC	CASSPRNQDQETQYF
TRBV5-1	-	TRBJ1-4	TRBD1	TGCGCCAGCAGCATGGAACAGGGGCCAGCTGTCGAAAAACTGTTTTTT	CASSMEQGPAVEKLFF
TRBV10-2	-	TRBJ2-1	TRBD2	TGCGCCAGCAATTTGGGACTAGCGGAGGGGCCTTCCTACAATGAGCAGTTCTTC	CASNLGLAEGPSYNEQFF
TRBV7-6	-	TRBJ1-2	-	TGTGCCAGCAGCACCTGGTCGGGAGGCTACACCTTC	CASSTWSGGYTF
TRBV9	many	TRBJ2-5	TRBD1	TGTGCCAGCAGCGTAGAGGGACAGGGGGCAGGAGAGACCCAGTACTTC	CASSVEGQGAGETQYF
TRBV12-3/TRBV12-4	-	TRBJ2-3	-	TGTGCCAGCAGTTTAGGCAGACCCGATGCGCAGTATTTT	CASSLGRPDAQYF
TRBV7-3	few	TRBJ1-5	-	TGTGCCAGCAGCGCGACCCCCGATCAGCCCCAGCATTTT	CASSATPDQPQHF
TRBV5-1	-	TRBJ2-1	-	TGCGCCAGCAGTGGAAGGGATGGACTGGGTAATGAGCAGTTCTTC	CASSGRDGLGNEQFF
TRBV10-3	few	TRBJ2-7	-	TGTGTCATCAGTGAGTCGGACTCCCACTCCTACGAGCAGTACTTC	CVISESDSHSYEQYF
TRBV7-9	-	TRBJ2-1	TRBD1	TGTGCCAGCAGCCATTCCCGGGACAGCGAAGACAATGAGCAGTTCTTC	CASSHSRDSEDNEQFF
TRBV5-1	-	TRBJ2-1	-	TGCGCCAGCACCTCCTCAGGGGGGTACAATGAGCAGTTCTTC	CASTSSGGYNEQFF
TRBV2	many	TRBJ2-5	-	TGTGCCAGCCGAGACACAGCAAAAGAGACCCAGTACTTC	CASRDTAKETQYF
TRBV12-3/TRBV12-4	few	TRBJ2-7	-	TGTGCCAGGGGGCCGCCTCGGGGCGTACCCTACGAGCAGTACTTC	CARGPPRGVPYEQYF
TRBV14	few	TRBJ2-5	TRBD2	TGTGCCAGCAGCACACCAACTAGCGTTGGGGAGACCCAGTACTTC	CASSTPTSVGETQYF
TRBV12-3/TRBV12-4	-	TRBJ1-1	TRBD1	TGTGCCAGCAGTTTGGGACAGGGGACCGGCACTGAAGCTTTCTTT	CASSLGQGTGTEAFF
TRBV7-2	-	TRBJ1-2	-	TGTGCCAGCAGCACTTTGGGGTGGGAATATGGCTACACCTTC	CASSTLGWEYGYTF
TRBV5-1	few	TRBJ2-3	-	TGCGCCAGCAGCAGCGGGACACCCACGCAGTATTTT	CASSSGTPTQYF
TRBV10-3	few	TRBJ2-7	-	TGTGCCATCAGGGAGGACAGTCTTGGGCAGTACTTC	CAIREDSLGQYF
TRBV7-2	many	TRBJ1-2	-	TGTGCCAGCAGTCGAGGCGGAGGACAAGGGGGCTACACCTTC	CASSRGGGQGGYTF
TRBV11-3	-	TRBJ2-3	-	TGTGCCAGCAGCATAGGACAGCGGGGAGATACGCAGTATTTT	CASSIGQRGDTQYF
TRBV9	many	TRBJ2-5	-	TGTGCCAGCAGCGTAGATCAAGAGACCCAGTACTTC	CASSVDQETQYF
TRBV10-2	-	TRBJ1-5	-	TGCGCCAGCAGAGAACCCAATCAGCCCCAGCATTTT	CASREPNQPQHF
TRBV20-1	-	TRBJ2-1	-	TGCAGTGCTAGAGCCCCGGGACGAAATTACAATGAGCCGTTCTTC	CSARAPGRNYNEPFF
TRBV5-1	-	TRBJ2-7	-	TGCGCCAGCAGCTTGTCGGACCTCACTTCCGAGCAGTACTTC	CASSLSDLTSEQYF
TRBV5-1	-	TRBJ1-5	-	TGCGCCAGCAGCTTAGGTCCCCTGACGGACAATCAGCCCCAGCATTTT	CASSLGPLTDNQPQHF
TRBV7-2	few	TRBJ2-3	TRBD2	TGTGCCAGCAGCTTAGCCTATGTAGCGGGAGTGAGCGCAGATACGCAGTATTTT	CASSLAYVAGVSADTQYF
TRBV12-3/TRBV12-4	-	TRBJ1-1	-	TGTGCCAGCAGTTCGGGACTGGTGAACACTGAAGCTTTCTTT	CASSSGLVNTEAFF
TRBV28	-	TRBJ1-1	-	TGTGCCAGCAGTCGCCCCGGACACCCGAACACTGAAGCTTTCTTT	CASSRPGHPNTEAFF
TRBV5-1	-	TRBJ2-3	-	TGCGCCAGCAGCTCGGGGGATGCGCAGTATTTT	CASSSGDAQYF
TRBV20-1	-	TRBJ2-5	-	TGCAGTGCTAGAGTCCGGGACCCCGAGACCCAGTACTTC	CSARVRDPETQYF
TRBV18	few	TRBJ1-1	-	TGTGCCAGCTCACCCATGGTTCTGGATGAAGCTTTCTTT	CASSPMVLDEAFF
TRBV12-3/TRBV12-4	few	TRBJ2-7	TRBD1	TGTGCCAGCAGCTCCGGACAGGGCGGGCGCGAGCAGTACTTC	CASSSGQGGREQYF
TRBV7-2	few	TRBJ2-3	-	TGTGCCAGCAGCTTGACTAGTATTTCGGATACGCAGTATTTT	CASSLTSISDTQYF
TRBV6-5	few	TRBJ1-5	-	TGTGCCAGCAGCACAGGGACTCAGCCCCAGCATTTT	CASSTGTQPQHF
TRBV12-3/TRBV12-4	few	TRBJ2-5	TRBD2	TGTGCCAGCCAAACGACTAGCGAGCAAGAGACCCAGTACTTC	CASQTTSEQETQYF
TRBV3-1	-	TRBJ2-5	-	TGTGCCAGCAGTCAGAGACTAGTTCCACAAGAGACCCAGTACTTC	CASSQRLVPQETQYF